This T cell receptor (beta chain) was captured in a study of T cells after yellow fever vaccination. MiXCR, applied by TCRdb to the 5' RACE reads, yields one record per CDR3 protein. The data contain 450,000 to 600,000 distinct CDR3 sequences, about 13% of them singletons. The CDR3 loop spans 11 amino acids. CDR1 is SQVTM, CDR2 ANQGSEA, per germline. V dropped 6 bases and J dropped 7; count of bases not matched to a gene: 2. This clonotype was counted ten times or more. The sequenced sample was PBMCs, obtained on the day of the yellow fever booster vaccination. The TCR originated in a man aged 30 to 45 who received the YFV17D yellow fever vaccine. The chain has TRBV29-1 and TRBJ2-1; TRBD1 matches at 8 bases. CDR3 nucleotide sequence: TGCAGCGTCTACAGGGGGAATGAGCAGTTCTTC. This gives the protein CSVYRGNEQFF.